This TCR beta chain originates from a study of blood T cell repertoires in COVID-19. Study information: Nucleic acid was either cDNA or gDNA, and it came from T cells, B-cell-depleted T cells, or PBMCs.

As originally analysed: Estimated nucleated cell counts came from reference gene primer amplification. Using immunoSEQ multiplex PCR, the repertoire was profiled, and TCRdb retains in-frame clones only, with some absent. The V and J calls and the clone size are those of that table, but D and trimming were determined from the DNA. The sample has 300,000 to 450,000 clones; around nine tenths are singletons. V lost 6 bases and J lost 3; bases outside the gene matches: 9. The germline V gene encodes CDR1 SGHRS and CDR2 YFSETQ. The CDR3 runs 15 residues. The receptor comes from a human donor in a cohort sampled during active COVID-19. The sequenced sample was peripheral blood. The chain has TRBV5-1 and TRBJ2-5; 9 bases are shared with TRBD1. CDR3 nucleotide sequence: TGCGCCAGCAAGAGGACAGGGGTAGGGGAAGAGACCCAGTACTTC. It translates to CASKRTGVGEETQYF.